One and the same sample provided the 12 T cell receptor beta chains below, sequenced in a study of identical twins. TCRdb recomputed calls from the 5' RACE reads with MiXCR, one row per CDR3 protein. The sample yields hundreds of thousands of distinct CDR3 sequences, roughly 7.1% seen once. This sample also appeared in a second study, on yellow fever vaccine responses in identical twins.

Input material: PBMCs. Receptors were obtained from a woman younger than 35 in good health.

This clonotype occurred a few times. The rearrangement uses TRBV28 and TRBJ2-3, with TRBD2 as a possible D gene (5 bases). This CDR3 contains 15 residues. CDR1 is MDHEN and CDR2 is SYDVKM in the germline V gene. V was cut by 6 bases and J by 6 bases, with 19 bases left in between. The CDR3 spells CASRSPRRGSDTQYF. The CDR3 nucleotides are TGTGCCAGCAGATCCCCCCGACGGGGTAGCGATACGCAGTATTTT.

This CDR3 reads CASNRGQGDWYEQYF. CDR3 bases: TGTGCCAGCAACCGGGGACAGGGGGATTGGTACGAGCAGTACTTC. The chain recombines TRBV12-3 or TRBV12-4 with TRBJ2-7, with TRBD1 identical over 11 bases. The CDR3 has 15 residues. Losses at the gene ends were 7 bases for V and 4 bases for J; bases not matched to a gene: 9.

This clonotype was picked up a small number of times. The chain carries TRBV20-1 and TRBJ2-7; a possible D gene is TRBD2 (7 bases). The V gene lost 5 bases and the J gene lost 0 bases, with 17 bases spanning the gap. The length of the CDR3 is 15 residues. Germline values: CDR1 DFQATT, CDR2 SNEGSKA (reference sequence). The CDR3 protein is CSAPKSAGASYEQYF. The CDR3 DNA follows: TGCAGTGCTCCGAAGTCGGCGGGGGCCTCCTACGAGCAGTACTTC.

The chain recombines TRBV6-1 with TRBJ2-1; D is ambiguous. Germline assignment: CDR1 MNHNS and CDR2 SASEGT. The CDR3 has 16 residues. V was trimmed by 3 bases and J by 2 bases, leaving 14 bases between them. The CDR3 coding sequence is TGTGCCAGCAGTGACCGGTCCCGAACTACCTACAATGAGCAGTTCTTC. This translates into CASSDRSRTTYNEQFF.

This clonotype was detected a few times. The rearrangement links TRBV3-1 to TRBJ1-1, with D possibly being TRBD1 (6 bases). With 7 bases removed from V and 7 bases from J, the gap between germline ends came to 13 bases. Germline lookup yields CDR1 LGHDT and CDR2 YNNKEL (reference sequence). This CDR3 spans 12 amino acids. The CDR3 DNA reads TGTGCCAGCATCGGGGGCGGCCGTGAAGCTTTCTTT. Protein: CASIGGGREAFF.

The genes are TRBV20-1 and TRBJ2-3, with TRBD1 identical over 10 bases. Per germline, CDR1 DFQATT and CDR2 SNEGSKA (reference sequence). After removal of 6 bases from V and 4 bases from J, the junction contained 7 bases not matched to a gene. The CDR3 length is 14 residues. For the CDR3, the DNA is TGCAGTGCCCCGGGACAGGGGAATTCAGATACGCAGTATTTT. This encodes CSAPGQGNSDTQYF.

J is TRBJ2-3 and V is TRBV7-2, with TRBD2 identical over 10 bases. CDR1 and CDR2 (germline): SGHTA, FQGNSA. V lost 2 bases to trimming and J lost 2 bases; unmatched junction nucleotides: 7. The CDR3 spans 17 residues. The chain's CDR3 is CASSLRPSGGSTDTQYF. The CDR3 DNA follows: TGTGCCAGCAGCTTAAGGCCTAGCGGGGGATCCACAGATACGCAGTATTTT. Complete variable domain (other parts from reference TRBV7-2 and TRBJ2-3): GAGVSQSPSNKVTEKGKDVELRCDPISGHTALYWYRQSLGQGLEFLIYFQGNSAPDKSGLPSDRFSAERTGGSVSTLTIQRTQQEDSAVYLCASSLRPSGGSTDTQYFGPGTRLTVL.

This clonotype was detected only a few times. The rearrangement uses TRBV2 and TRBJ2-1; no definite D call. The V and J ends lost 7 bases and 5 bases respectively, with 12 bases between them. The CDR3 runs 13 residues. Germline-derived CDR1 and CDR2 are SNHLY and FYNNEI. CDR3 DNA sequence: TGTGCCAGCATTACCGGTGTAAACAATGAGCAGTTCTTC. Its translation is CASITGVNNEQFF. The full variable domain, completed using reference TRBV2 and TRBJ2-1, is EPEVTQTPSHQVTQMGQEVILRCVPISNHLYFYWYRQILGQKVEFLVSFYNNEISEKSEIFDDQFSVERPDGSNFTLKIRSTKLEDSAMYFCASITGVNNEQFFGPGTRLTVL.

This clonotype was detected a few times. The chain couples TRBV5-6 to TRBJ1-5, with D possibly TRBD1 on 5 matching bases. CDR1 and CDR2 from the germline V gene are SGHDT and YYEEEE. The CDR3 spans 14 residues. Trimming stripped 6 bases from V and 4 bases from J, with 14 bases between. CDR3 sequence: CASTPVGGNQPQHF. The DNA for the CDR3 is TGTGCCAGCACCCCCGTGGGGGGGAATCAGCCCCAGCATTTT. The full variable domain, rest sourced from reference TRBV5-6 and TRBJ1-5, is DAGVTQSPTHLIKTRGQQVTLRCSPKSGHDTVSWYQQALGQGPQFIFQYYEEEERQRGNFPDRFSGHQFPNYSSELNVNALLLGDSALYLCASTPVGGNQPQHFGDGTRLSIL.

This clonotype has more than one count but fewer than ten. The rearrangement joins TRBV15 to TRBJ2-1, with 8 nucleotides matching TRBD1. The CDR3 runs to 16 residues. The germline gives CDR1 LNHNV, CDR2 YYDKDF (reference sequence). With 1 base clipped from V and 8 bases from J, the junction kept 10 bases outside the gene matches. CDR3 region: CATSRVGDRLGDEQFF. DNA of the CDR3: TGTGCCACCAGCAGAGTTGGGGACAGGTTAGGGGATGAGCAGTTCTTC.

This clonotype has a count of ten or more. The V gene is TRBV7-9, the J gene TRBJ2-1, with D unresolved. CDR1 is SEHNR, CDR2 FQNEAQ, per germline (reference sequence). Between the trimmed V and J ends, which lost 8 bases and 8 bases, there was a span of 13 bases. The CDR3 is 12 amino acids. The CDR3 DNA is TGTGCCAGCGATGGTGGGTCGTATGAGCAGTTCTTC. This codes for CASDGGSYEQFF. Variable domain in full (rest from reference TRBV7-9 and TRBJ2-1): DTGVSQNPRHKITKRGQNVTFRCDPISEHNRLYWYRQTLGQGPEFLTYFQNEAQLEKSRLLSDRFSAERPKGSFSTLEIQRTEQGDSAMYLCASDGGSYEQFFGPGTRLTVL.

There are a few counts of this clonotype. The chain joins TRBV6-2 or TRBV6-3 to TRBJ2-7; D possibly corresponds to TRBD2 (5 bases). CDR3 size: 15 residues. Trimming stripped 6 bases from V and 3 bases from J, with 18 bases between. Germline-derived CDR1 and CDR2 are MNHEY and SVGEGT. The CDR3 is CASRSDTLGSYEQYF. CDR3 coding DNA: TGTGCCAGCAGAAGTGACACCTTAGGGAGCTACGAGCAGTACTTC.